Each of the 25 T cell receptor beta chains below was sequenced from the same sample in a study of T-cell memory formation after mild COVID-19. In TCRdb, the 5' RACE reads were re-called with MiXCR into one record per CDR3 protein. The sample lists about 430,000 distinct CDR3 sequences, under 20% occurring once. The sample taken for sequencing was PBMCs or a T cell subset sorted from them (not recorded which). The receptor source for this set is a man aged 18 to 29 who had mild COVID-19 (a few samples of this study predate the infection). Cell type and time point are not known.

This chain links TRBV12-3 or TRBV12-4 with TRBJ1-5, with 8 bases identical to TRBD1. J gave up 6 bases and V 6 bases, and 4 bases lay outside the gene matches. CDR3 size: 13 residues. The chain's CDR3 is CASRLDRVQPQHF. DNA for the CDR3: TGTGCCAGCAGATTGGACAGGGTTCAGCCCCAGCATTTT.

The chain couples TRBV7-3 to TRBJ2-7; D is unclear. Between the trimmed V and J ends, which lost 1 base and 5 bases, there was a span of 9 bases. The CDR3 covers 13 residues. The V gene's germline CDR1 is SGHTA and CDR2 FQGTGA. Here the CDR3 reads CASSLMNGNEQYF. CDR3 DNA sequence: TGTGCCAGCAGCTTAATGAACGGAAACGAGCAGTACTTC.

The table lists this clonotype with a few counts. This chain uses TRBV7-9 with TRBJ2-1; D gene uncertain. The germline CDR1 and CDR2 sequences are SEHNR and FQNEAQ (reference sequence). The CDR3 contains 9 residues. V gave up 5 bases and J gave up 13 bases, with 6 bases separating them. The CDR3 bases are TGTGCCAGCAGCCGCTCTCAGTTCTTC. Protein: CASSRSQFF.

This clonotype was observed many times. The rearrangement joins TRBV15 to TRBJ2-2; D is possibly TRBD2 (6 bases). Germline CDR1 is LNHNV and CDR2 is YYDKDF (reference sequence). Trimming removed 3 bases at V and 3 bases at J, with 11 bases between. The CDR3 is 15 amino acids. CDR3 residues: CATSSGTGDTGELFF. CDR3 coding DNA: TGTGCCACCAGCAGTGGGACGGGGGACACCGGGGAGCTGTTTTTT.

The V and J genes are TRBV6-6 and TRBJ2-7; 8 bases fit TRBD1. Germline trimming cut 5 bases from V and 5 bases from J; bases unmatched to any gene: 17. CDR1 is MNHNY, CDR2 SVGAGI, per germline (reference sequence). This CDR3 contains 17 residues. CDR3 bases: TGTGCCAGCAGTAACCGTAGGACAGGGTTGGTTAAGAACGAGCAGTACTTC. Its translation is CASSNRRTGLVKNEQYF.

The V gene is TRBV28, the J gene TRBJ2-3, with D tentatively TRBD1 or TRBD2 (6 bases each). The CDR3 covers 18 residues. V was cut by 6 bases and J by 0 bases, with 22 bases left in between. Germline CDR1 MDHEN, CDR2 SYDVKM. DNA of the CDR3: TGTGCCAGCAGAAATGGGGGCCCGATAGGGGGGAGCACAGATACGCAGTATTTT. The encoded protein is CASRNGGPIGGSTDTQYF.

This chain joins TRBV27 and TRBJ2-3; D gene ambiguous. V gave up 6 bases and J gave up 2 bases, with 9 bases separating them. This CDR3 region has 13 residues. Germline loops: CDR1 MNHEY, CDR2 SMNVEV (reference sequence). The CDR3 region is CASRGTVTDTQYF. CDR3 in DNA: TGTGCCAGCAGGGGAACCGTCACAGATACGCAGTATTTT.

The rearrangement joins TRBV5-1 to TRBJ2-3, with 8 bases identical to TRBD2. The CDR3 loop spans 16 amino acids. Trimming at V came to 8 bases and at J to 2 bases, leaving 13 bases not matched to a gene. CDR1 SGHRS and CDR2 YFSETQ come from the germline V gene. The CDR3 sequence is CASRPPGTRYTDTQYF. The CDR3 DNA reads TGCGCCAGTCGACCTCCCGGGACTAGGTACACAGATACGCAGTATTTT.

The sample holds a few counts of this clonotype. The CDR3 loop reads CASSFGEGTDTQYF. In DNA form, the CDR3 reads TGTGCCAGCAGTTTCGGGGAGGGCACAGATACGCAGTATTTT. This chain uses TRBV6-2 or TRBV6-3 with TRBJ2-3, with a tentative D call TRBD2 (6 bases). Germline V gene lookup returns CDR1 MNHEY and CDR2 SVGEGT. The CDR3 has 14 residues. The germline V and J ends were trimmed by 4 bases and 1 base, with 9 bases remaining between them.

The CDR3 DNA reads TGCGCCAGCACCCCATTGCTCAGGGGGGATGCCCACAATGAGCAGTTCTTC. This codes for CASTPLLRGDAHNEQFF. The V gene is TRBV5-1, the J gene TRBJ2-1, with a possible D match to TRBD1 (7 bases). The V end lost 6 bases, the J end lost 5 bases, and 24 bases lay between the germline ends. Germline V gene data show CDR1 as SGHRS and CDR2 as YFSETQ. The CDR3 loop spans 17 amino acids.

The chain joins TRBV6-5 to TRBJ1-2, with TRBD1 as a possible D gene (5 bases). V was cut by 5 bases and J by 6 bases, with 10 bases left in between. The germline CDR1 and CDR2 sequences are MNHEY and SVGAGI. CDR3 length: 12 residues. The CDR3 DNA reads TGTGCCAGCAGTGCAGGGTACGATGGCTACACCTTC. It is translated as CASSAGYDGYTF.

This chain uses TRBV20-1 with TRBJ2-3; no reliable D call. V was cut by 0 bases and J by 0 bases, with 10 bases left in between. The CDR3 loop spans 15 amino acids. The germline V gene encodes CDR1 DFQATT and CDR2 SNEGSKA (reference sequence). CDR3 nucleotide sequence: TGCAGTGCTAGAGATCCTGGTACTAGCACAGATACGCAGTATTTT. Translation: CSARDPGTSTDTQYF.

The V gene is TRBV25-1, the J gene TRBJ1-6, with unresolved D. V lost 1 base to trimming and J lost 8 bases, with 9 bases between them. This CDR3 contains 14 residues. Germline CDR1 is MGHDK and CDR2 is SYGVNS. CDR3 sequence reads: CASSEWQSHSPLHF. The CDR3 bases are TGTGCCAGCAGTGAATGGCAATCCCATTCACCCCTCCACTTT.

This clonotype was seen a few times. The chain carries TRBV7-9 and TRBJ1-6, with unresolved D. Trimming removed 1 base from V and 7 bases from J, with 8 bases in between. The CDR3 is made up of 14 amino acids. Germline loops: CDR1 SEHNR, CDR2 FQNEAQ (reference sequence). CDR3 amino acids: CASSLGPRNSPLHF. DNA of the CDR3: TGTGCCAGCAGCTTAGGGCCGCGAAATTCACCCCTCCACTTT.

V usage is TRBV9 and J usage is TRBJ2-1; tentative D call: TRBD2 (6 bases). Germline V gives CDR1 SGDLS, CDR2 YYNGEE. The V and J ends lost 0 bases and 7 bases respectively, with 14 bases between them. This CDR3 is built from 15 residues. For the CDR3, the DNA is TGTGCCAGCAGCGTAGAAAGCTGGGGGGTTAATGAGCAGTTCTTC. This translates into CASSVESWGVNEQFF.

CDR3 sequence (DNA): TGTGCCAGCAGCTTGTCAAACGGGTACAATGAGCAGTTCTTC. Translating gives CASSLSNGYNEQFF. The chain uses TRBV7-2 and TRBJ2-1, with D unresolved. Germline lookup yields CDR1 SGHTA and CDR2 FQGNSA. The V end lost 3 bases, the J end lost 4 bases, and 10 bases lay between the germline ends. The CDR3 is 14 residues long.

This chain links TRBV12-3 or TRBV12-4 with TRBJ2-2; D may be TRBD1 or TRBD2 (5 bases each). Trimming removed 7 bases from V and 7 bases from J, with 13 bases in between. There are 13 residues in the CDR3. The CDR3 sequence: CASTWDEGGELFF. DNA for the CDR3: TGTGCCAGCACCTGGGACGAGGGCGGGGAGCTGTTTTTT.

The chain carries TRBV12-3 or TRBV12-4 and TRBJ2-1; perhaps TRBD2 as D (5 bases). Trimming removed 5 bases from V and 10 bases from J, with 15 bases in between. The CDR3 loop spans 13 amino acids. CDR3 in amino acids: CASSPGVPQEQFF. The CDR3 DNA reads TGTGCCAGCAGTCCCGGGGTCCCCCAAGAGCAGTTCTTC.

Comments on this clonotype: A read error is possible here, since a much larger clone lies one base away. CDR3 sequence: CASSFQATDTQYF. The CDR3, as DNA: TGTGCCAGCAGTTTTCAGGCGACAGATACGCAGTATTTT. The J gene is TRBJ2-3, the V gene TRBV6-5; no firm D call. This CDR3 is 13 amino acids long. Per germline, CDR1 MNHEY and CDR2 SVGAGI. The V end lost 4 bases, the J end lost 3 bases, and 8 bases lay between the germline ends.

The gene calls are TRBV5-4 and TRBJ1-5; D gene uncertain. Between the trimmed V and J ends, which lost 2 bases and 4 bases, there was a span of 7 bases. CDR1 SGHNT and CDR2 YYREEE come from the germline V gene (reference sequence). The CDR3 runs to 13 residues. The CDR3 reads CASSLTPNQPQHF. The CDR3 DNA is TGTGCCAGCAGCTTAACACCTAATCAGCCCCAGCATTTT. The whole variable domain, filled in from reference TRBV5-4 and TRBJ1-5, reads ETGVTQSPTHLIKTRGQQVTLRCSSQSGHNTVSWYQQALGQGPQFIFQYYREEENGRGNFPPRFSGLQFPNYSSELNVNALELDDSALYLCASSLTPNQPQHFGDGTRLSIL.

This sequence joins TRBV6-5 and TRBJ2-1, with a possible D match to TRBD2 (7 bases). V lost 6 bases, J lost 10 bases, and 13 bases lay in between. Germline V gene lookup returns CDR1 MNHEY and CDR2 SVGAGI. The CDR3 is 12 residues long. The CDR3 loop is CASSSGGKEQFF. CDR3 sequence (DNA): TGTGCCAGCAGCTCGGGGGGCAAGGAGCAGTTCTTC.

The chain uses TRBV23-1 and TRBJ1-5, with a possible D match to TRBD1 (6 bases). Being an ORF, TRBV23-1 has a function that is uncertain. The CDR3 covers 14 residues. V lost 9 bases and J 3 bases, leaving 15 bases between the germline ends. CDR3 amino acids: CASPRQVLNQPQHF. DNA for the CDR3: TGCGCCAGTCCCAGACAGGTCCTCAATCAGCCCCAGCATTTT.

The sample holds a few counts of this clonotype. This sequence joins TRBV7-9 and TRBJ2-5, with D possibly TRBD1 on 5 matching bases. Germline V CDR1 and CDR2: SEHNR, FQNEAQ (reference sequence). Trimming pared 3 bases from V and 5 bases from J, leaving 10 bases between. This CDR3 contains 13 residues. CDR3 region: CASSFRGLETQYF. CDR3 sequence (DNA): TGTGCCAGCAGCTTTAGGGGCCTGGAGACCCAGTACTTC. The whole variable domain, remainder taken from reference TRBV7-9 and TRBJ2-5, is DTGVSQNPRHKITKRGQNVTFRCDPISEHNRLYWYRQTLGQGPEFLTYFQNEAQLEKSRLLSDRFSAERPKGSFSTLEIQRTEQGDSAMYLCASSFRGLETQYFGPGTRLLVL.

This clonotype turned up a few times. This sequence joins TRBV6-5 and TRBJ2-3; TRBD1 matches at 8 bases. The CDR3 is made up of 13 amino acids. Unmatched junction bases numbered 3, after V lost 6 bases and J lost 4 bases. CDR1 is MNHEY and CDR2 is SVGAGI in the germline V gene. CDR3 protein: CASRLQGADTQYF. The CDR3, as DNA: TGTGCCAGCAGACTACAGGGGGCAGATACGCAGTATTTT.

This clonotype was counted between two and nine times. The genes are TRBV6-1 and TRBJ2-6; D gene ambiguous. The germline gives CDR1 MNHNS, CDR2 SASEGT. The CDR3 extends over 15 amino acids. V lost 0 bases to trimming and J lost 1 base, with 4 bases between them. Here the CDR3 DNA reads TGTGCCAGCAGTGAAGCAGGGTCTGGGGCCAACGTCCTGACTTTC. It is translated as CASSEAGSGANVLTF.